The T cell receptor (beta chain) under discussion was sequenced for a study of Graves' ophthalmopathy and Graves' hyperthyroidism. This clonotype was observed at least ten times. Antigen: not known. RNA transcripts yielded amplified TCR beta CDR3 regions. RT-PCR with HTBI primers came first, then second-round multiplex PCR. TCRdb itself ran the multiplex PCR reads through MiXCR, one entry per CDR3 protein. The sample yields just over 400,000 distinct CDR3 sequences, over 20% seen once. This CDR3 is 14 amino acids long. V was shortened by 0 bases and J by 8 bases, with 12 bases between the two germline ends. In germline, CDR1 is SGDLS, CDR2 YYNGEE. Included hyperthyroidism patients were aged 18 to 65 and newly diagnosed (under 2 months' duration). The diagnostic workup employed clinical symptoms, serum thyroxine, TRAb, thyroid ultrasound and orbital computed tomography. Broader study findings: Blood also harbored most expanded thyroid clonotypes above 0.001 frequency.

The chain combines TRBV9 with TRBJ2-4; possible D gene TRBD2, 5 bases. The specimen sequenced was peripheral blood. This TCR derives from a woman younger than 35 with stable Graves' hyperthyroidism. CDR3 coding DNA: TGTGCCAGCAGCGTAGTCGGGGAGTTGGACATTCAGTACTTC. Its translation is CASSVVGELDIQYF.